Each of the 10 T cell receptor beta chains below was sequenced from the same sample in a study of technical replicates of blood from a handful of donors. Libraries were prepared by immunoSEQ multiplex PCR; TCRdb keeps only in-frame clonotypes and omits some of them. The repertoire consists of 70,000 to 85,000 clones, with 92% occurring once and the leading ten covering around 0.3%. Specimen: T cells isolated from PBMCs. These receptor sequences come from a human donor in good health.

The chain couples TRBV11-2 to TRBJ2-2; weak D call: TRBD2 (5 bases). Trimming shortened V by 1 base and J by 7 bases, and 13 bases separated the two germline ends. Germline-derived CDR1 and CDR2 are SGHAT and FQNNGV. The CDR3 has 15 residues. For the CDR3, the DNA is TGTGCCAGCAGCTTAGTTATCTTGGCGGGCGGGGAGCTGTTTTTT. It specifies CASSLVILAGGELFF.

The chain recombines TRBV6-5 with TRBJ2-2; weak D call: TRBD1 (5 bases). The germline gives CDR1 MNHEY, CDR2 SVGAGI. V was trimmed by 4 bases and J by 3 bases, leaving 9 bases between them. This CDR3 is built from 14 residues. CDR3 DNA sequence: TGTGCCAGCAGTTGGGGCAGTGACACCGGGGAGCTGTTTTTT. It translates to CASSWGSDTGELFF.

A few counts support this clone. The CDR3 protein is CASSQDGWGGNTEAFF. The DNA for the CDR3 is TGCGCCAGCAGCCAAGACGGGTGGGGGGGGAACACTGAAGCTTTCTTT. V usage is TRBV4-1 and J usage is TRBJ1-1, with a tentative D call TRBD1 (5 bases). The CDR3 extends over 16 amino acids. CDR1 and CDR2 from the germline V gene are MGHRA and YSYEKL. Trimming stripped 0 bases from V and 1 base from J, with 12 bases between.

This sequence joins TRBV7-3 and TRBJ2-7; TRBD1 matches at 9 bases. The J segment lost 4 bases and the V segment lost 1 base, leaving 2 bases of the junction unmatched. CDR3 length: 14 amino acids. Germline V gene data show CDR1 as SGHTA and CDR2 as FQGTGA. The CDR3, as DNA: TGTGCCAGCAGCTTAAGGGGACAGGGTTACGAGCAGTACTTC. Protein product: CASSLRGQGYEQYF.

This chain links TRBV11-3 with TRBJ2-1, with TRBD2 identical over 16 bases. After removal of 1 base from V and 0 bases from J, the junction contained 6 bases not matched to a gene. The CDR3 consists of 20 residues. Germline CDR1 SGHNT, CDR2 YENEEA. For the CDR3, the DNA is TGTGCCAGCAGCTTAGCGCCGGGACTAGCGGGGGGGACCTCCTACAATGAGCAGTTCTTC. As protein: CASSLAPGLAGGTSYNEQFF.

The chain uses TRBV29-1 and TRBJ2-7; 8 bases are shared with TRBD1. V lost 2 bases and J lost 4; bases outside the gene matches: 4. From germline, CDR1 is SQVTM and CDR2 ANQGSEA. The CDR3 consists of 13 residues. The CDR3 here is CSVEQGARYEQYF. Here the CDR3 DNA reads TGCAGCGTTGAACAGGGGGCCAGATACGAGCAGTACTTC.

This rearrangement joins TRBV6-5 to TRBJ1-4; TRBD1 aligns across 7 bases. Germline V lookup: CDR1 MNHEY, CDR2 SVGAGI. Trimming cost V 5 bases and J 7 bases; bases outside gene matches: 7. The CDR3 is made up of 14 amino acids. CDR3 nucleotide sequence: TGTGCCAGCAGTACGGGACAGTATCGTGAAAAACTGTTTTTT. Translation: CASSTGQYREKLFF.

The chain uses TRBV2 and TRBJ2-5, with 8 bases lining up with TRBD1. Germline V CDR1 and CDR2: SNHLY, FYNNEI. V shed 6 bases, J shed 2 bases, and the junction held 5 bases outside the gene matches. The CDR3 sequence is 14 residues long. CDR3 sequence: CASSRDRSQETQYF. CDR3 in DNA: TGTGCCAGCAGCCGGGACAGGAGTCAAGAGACCCAGTACTTC.

This clone has just a few counts. The chain employs TRBV6-1 and TRBJ1-1; 10 nucleotides match TRBD1. Trimming cost V 4 bases and J 4 bases; bases outside gene matches: 9. Germline values: CDR1 MNHNS, CDR2 SASEGT. CDR3 size: 16 residues. The CDR3 protein is CASSGDRGRPGTEAFF. Written as DNA, the CDR3 is TGTGCCAGCAGTGGTGACAGGGGGCGACCAGGCACTGAAGCTTTCTTT.

The table lists this clone with a count of one. The chain uses TRBV6-1 and TRBJ1-1; D may be TRBD1 (6 bases). The CDR3 has 13 amino acids. Germline assignment: CDR1 MNHNS and CDR2 SASEGT. The V and J ends lost 2 bases and 3 bases respectively, with 7 bases between them. This CDR3 reads CASSEYRDTEAFF. The CDR3, as DNA: TGTGCCAGCAGTGAATACAGGGACACTGAAGCTTTCTTT.